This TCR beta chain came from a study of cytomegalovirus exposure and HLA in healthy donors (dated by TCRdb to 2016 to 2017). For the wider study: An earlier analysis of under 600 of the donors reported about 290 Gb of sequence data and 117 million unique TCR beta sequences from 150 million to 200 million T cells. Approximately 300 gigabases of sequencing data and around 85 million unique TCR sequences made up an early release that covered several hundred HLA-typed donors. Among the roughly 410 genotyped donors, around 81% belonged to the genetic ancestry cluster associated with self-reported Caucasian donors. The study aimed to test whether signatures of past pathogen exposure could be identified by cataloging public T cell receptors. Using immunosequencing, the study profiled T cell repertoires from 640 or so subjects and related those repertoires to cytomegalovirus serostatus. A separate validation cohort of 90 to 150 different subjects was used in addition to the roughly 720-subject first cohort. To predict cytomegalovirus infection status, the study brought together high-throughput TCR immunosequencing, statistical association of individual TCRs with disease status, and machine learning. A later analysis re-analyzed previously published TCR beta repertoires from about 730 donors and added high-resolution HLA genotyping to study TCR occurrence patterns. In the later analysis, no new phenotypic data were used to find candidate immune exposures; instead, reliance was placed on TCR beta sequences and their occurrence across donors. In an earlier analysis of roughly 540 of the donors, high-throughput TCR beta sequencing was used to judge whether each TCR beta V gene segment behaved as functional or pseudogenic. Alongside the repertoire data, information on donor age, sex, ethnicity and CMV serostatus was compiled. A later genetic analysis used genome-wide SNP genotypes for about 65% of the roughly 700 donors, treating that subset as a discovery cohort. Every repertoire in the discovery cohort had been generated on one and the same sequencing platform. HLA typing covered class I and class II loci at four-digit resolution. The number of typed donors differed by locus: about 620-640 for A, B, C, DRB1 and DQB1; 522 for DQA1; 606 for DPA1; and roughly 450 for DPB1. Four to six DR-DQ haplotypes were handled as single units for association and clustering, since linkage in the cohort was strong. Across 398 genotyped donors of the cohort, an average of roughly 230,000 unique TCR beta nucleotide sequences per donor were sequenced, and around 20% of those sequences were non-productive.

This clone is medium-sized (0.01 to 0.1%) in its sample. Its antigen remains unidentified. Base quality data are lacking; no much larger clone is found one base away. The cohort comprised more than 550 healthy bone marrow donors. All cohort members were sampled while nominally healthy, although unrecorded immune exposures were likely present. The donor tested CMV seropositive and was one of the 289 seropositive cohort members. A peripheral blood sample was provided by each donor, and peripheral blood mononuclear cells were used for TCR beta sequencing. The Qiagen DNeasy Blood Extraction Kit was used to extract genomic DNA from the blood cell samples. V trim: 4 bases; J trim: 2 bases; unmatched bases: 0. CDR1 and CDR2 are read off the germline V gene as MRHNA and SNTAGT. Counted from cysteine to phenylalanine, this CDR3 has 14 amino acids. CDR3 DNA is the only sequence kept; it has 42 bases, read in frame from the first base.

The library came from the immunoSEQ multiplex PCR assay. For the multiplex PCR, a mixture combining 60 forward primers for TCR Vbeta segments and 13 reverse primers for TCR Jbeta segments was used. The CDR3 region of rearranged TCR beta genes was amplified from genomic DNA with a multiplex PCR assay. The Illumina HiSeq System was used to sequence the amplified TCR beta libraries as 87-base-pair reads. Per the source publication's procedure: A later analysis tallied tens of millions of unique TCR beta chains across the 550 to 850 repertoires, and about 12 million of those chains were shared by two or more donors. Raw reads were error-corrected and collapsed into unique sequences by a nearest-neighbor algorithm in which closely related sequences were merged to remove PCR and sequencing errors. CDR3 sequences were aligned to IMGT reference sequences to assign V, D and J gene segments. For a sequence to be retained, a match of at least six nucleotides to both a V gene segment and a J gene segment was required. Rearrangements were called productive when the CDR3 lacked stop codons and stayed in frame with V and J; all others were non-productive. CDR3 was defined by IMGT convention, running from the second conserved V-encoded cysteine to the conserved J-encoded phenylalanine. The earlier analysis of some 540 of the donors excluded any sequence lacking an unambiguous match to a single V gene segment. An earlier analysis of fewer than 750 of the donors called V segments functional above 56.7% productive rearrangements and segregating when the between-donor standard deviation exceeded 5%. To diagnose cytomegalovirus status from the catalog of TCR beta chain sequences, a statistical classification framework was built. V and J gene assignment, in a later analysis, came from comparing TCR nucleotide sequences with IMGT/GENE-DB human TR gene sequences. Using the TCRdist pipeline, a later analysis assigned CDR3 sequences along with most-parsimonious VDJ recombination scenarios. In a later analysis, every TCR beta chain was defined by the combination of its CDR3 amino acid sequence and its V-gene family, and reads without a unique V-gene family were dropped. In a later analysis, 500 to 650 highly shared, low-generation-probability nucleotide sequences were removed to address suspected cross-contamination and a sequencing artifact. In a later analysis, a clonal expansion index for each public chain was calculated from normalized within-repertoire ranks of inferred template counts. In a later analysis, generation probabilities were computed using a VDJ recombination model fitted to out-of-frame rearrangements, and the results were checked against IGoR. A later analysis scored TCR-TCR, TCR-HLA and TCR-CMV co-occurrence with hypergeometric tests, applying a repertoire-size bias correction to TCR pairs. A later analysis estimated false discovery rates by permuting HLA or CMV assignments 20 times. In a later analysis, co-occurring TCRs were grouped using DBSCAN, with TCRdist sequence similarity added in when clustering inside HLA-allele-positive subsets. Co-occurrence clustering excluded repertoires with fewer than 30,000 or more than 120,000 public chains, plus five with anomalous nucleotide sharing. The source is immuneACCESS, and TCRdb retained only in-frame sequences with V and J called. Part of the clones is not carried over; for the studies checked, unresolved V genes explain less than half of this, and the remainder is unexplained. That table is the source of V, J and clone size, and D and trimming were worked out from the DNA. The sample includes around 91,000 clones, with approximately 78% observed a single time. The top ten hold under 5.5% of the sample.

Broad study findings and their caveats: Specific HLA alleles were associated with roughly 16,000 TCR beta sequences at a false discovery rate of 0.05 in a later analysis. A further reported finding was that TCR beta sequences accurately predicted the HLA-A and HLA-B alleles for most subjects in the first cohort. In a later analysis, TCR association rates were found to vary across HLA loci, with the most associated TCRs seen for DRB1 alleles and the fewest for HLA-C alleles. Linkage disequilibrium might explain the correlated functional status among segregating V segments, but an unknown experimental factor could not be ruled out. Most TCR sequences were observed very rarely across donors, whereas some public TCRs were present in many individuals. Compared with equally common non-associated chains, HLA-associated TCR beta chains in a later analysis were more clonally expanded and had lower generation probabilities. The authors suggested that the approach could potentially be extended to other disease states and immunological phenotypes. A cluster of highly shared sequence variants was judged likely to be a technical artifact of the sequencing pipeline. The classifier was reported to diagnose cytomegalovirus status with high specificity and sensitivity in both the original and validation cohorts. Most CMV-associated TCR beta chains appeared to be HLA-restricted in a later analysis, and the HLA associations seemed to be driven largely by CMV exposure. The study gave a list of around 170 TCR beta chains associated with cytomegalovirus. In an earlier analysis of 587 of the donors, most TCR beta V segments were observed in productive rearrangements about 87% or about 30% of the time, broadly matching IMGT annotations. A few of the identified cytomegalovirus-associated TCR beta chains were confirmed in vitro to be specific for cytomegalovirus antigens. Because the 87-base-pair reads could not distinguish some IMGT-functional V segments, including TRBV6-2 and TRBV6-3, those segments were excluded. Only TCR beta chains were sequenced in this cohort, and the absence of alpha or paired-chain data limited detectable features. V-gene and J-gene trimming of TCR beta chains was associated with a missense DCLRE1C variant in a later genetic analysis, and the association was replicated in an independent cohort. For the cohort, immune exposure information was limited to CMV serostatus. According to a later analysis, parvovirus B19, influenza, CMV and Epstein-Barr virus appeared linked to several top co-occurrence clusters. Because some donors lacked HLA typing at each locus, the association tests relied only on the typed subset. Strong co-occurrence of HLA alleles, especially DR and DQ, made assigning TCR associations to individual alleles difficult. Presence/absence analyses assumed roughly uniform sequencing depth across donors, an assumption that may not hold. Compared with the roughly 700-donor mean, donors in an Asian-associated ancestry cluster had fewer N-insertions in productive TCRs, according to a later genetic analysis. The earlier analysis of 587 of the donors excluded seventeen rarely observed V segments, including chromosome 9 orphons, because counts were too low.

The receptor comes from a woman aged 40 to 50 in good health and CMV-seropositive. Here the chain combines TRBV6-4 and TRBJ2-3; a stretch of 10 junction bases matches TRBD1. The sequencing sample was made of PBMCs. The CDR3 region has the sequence CASSGQGATDTQYF. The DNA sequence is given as TGTGCCAGCAGTGGACAGGGGGCCACAGATACGCAGTATTTT.